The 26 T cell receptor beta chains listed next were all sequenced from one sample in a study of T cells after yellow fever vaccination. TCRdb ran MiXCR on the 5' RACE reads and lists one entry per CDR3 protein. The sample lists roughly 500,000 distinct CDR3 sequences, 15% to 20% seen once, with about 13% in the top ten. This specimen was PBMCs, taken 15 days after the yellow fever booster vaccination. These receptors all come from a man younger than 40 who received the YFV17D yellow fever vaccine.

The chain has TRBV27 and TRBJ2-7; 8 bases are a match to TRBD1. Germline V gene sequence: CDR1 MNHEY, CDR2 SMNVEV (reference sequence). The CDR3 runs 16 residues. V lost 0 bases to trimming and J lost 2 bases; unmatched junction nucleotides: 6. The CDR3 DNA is TGTGCCAGCAGTTTATCAATAGACAGGGGCCCCTACGAGCAGTACTTC. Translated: CASSLSIDRGPYEQYF.

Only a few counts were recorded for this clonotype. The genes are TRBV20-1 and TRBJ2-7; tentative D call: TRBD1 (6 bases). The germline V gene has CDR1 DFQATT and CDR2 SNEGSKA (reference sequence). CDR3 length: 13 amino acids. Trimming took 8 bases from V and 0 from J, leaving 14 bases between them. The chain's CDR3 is CSTKPGASYEQYF. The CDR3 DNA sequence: TGCAGTACCAAGCCAGGGGCCTCCTACGAGCAGTACTTC.

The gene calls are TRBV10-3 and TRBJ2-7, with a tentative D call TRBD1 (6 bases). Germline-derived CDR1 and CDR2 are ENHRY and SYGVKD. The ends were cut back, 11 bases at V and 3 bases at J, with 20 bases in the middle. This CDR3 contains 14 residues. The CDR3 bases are TGTGCCGCGTCTAGCCCAGACAGGAACTACGAGCAGTACTTC. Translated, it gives CAASSPDRNYEQYF.

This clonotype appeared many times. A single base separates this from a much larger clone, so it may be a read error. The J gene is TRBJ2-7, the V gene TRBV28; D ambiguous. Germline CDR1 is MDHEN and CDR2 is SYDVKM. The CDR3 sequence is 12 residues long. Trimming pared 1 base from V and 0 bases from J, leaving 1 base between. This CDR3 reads CASSLYSYEQYF. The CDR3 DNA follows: TGTGCCAGCAGTTTATACTCCTACGAGCAGTACTTC.

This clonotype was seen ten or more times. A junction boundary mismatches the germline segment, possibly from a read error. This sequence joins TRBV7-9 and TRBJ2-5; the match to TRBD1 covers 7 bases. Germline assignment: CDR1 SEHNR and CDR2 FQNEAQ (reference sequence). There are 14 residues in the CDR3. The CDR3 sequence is CASSLSGGQETQYF. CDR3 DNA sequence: TGCGCCAGCAGCTTGTCAGGGGGCCAAGAGACCCAGTACTTC. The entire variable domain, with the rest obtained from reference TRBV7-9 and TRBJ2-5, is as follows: DTGVSQNPRHKITKRGQNVTFRCDPISEHNRLYWYRQTLGQGPEFLTYFQNEAQLEKSRLLSDRFSAERPKGSFSTLEIQRTEQGDSAMYLCASSLSGGQETQYFGPGTRLLVL.

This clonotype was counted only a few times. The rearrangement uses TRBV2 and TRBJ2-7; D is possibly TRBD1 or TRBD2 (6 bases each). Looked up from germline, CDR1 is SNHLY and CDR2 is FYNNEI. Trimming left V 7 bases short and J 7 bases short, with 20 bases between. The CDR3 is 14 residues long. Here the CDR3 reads CASTPGARGLEQYF. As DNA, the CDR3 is TGTGCCAGCACCCCGGGGGCGCGGGGTTTGGAGCAGTACTTC.

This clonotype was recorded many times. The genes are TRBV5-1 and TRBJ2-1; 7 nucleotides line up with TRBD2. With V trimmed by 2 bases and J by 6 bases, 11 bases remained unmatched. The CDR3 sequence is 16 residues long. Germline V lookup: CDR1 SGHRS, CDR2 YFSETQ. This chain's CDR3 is CASSFMREGPLNEQFF. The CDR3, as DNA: TGCGCCAGCAGCTTTATGAGGGAGGGCCCCCTCAATGAGCAGTTCTTC. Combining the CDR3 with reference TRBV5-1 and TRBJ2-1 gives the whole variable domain KAGVTQTPRYLIKTRGQQVTLSCSPISGHRSVSWYQQTPGQGLQFLFEYFSETQRNKGNFPGRFSGRQFSNSRSEMNVSTLELGDSALYLCASSFMREGPLNEQFFGPGTRLTVL.

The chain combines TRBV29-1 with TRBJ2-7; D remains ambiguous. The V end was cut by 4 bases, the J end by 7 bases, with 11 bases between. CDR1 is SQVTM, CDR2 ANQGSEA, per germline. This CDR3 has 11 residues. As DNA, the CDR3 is TGCAGCGTTGGTCGGGTCGAAGAGCAGTACTTC. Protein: CSVGRVEEQYF.

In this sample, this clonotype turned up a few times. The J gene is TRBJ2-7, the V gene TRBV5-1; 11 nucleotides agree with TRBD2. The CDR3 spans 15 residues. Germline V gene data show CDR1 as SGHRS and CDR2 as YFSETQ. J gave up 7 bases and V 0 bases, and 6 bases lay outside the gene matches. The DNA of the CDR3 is TGCGCCAGCAGCTTGGAAACTAGCGGGAGTCATGAGCAGTACTTC. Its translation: CASSLETSGSHEQYF.

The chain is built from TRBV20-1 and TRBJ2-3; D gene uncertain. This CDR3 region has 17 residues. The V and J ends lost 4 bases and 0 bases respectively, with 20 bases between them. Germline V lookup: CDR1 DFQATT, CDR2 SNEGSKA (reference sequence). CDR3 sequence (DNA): TGCAGTGCTACCGTCCCGCCTCCGGTACTCAGCACAGATACGCAGTATTTT. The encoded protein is CSATVPPPVLSTDTQYF.

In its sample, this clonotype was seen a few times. The CDR3 sequence: CASSPPLEDSQETQYF. In nucleotides, the CDR3 is TGTGCCAGCAGCCCGCCACTTGAGGACAGCCAAGAGACCCAGTACTTC. The J gene is TRBJ2-5, the V gene TRBV6-1, with a weak D call TRBD1 (6 bases). This CDR3 is built from 16 residues. The germline V gene encodes CDR1 MNHNS and CDR2 SASEGT. The V end was cut by 6 bases, the J end by 1 base, with 18 bases between.

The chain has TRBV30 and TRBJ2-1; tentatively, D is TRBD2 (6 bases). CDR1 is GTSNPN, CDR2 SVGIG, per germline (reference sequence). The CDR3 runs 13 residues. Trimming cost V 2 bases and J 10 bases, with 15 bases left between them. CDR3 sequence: CAWSSTSAQEQFF. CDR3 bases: TGTGCCTGGAGTTCGACTAGTGCCCAAGAGCAGTTCTTC.

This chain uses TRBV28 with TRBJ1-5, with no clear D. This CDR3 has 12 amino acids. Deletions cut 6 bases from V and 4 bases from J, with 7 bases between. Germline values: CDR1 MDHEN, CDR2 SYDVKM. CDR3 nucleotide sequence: TGTGCCAGCAGATTAATGAATCAGCCCCAGCATTTT. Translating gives CASRLMNQPQHF.

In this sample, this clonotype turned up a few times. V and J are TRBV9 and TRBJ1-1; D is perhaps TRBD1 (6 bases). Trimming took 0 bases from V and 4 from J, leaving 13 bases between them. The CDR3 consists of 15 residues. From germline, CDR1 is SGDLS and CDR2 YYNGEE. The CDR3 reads CASSVGAGVGTEAFF. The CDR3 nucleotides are TGTGCCAGCAGCGTAGGAGCAGGGGTTGGCACTGAAGCTTTCTTT.

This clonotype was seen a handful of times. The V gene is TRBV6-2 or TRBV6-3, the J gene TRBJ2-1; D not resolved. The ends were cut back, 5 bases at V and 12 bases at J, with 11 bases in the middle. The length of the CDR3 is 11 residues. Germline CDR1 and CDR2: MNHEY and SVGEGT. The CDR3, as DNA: TGTGCCAGCAGTCAGGCGAAGGTGCAGTTCTTC. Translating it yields CASSQAKVQFF.

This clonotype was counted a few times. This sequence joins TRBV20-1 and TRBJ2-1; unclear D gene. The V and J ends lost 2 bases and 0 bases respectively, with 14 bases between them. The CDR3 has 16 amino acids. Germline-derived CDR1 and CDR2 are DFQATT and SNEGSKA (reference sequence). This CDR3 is CSARHLAKSSYNEQFF. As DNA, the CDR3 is TGCAGTGCTAGACATTTAGCCAAAAGCTCCTACAATGAGCAGTTCTTC.

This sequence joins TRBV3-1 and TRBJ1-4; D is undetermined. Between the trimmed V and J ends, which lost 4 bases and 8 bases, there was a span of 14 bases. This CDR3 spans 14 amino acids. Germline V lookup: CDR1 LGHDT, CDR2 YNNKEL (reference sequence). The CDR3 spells CASSPTFTSEKLFF. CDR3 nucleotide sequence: TGTGCCAGCAGCCCAACTTTCACCTCGGAAAAACTGTTTTTT.

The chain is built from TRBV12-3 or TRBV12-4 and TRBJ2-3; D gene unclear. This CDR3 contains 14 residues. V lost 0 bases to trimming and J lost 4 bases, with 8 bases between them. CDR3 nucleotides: TGTGCCAGCAGTTTAGCCAGCCCCGCAGATACGCAGTATTTT. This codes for CASSLASPADTQYF.

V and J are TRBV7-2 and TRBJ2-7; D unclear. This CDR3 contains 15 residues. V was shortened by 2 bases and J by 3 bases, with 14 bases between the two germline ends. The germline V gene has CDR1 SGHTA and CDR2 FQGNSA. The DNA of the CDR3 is TGTGCCAGCAGCTTACTTAGTATCGGATACTACGAGCAGTACTTC. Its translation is CASSLLSIGYYEQYF.

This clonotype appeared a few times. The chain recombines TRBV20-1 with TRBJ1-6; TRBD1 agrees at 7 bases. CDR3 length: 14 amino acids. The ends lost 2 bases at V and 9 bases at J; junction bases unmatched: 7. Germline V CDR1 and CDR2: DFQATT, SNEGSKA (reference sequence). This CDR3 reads CSARQGTEASPLHF. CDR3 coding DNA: TGCAGTGCTAGACAAGGGACAGAGGCTTCACCCCTCCACTTT.

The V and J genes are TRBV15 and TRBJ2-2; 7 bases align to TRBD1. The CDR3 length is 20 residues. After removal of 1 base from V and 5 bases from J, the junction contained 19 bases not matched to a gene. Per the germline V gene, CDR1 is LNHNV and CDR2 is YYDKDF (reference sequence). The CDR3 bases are TGTGCCACCAGCAGAGTGAAAGGGGGCACGTGGGGTGGCGAAACCGGGGAGCTGTTTTTT. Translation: CATSRVKGGTWGGETGELFF. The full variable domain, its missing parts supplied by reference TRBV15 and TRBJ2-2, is DAMVIQNPRYQVTQFGKPVTLSCSQTLNHNVMYWYQQKSSQAPKLLFHYYDKDFNNEADTPDNFQSRRPNTSFCFLDIRSPGLGDTAMYLCATSRVKGGTWGGETGELFFGEGSRLTVL.

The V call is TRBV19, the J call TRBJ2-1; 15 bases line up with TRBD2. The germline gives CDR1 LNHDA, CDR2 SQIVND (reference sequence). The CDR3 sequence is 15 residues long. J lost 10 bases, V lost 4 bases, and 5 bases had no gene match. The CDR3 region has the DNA TGTGCCAGTAGTACGGGACTAGCGGGAGGAGAAGAGCAGTTCTTC. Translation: CASSTGLAGGEEQFF.

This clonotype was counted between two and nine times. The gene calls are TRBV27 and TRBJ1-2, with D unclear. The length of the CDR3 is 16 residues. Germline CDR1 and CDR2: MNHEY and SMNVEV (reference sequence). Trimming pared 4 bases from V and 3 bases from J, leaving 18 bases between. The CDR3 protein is CASSSASKVGDYGYTF. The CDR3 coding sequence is TGTGCCAGCAGTTCCGCCTCCAAGGTTGGGGACTATGGCTACACCTTC.

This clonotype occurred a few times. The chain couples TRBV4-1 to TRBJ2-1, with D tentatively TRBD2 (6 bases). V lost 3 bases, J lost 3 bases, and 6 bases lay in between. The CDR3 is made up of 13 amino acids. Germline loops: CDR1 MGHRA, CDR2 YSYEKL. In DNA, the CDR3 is TGCGCCAGCAGCCAGCGGGACTACAATGAGCAGTTCTTC. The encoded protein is CASSQRDYNEQFF.

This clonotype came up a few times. The CDR3 bases are TGCGCCAGCAGGGAAACAGGGGGCTTAACCGGGGAGCTGTTTTTT. Translated, it gives CASRETGGLTGELFF. V is TRBV5-1 and J is TRBJ2-2; 9 nucleotides line up with TRBD1. The trim removed 5 bases at V and 5 bases at J, leaving 7 bases unmatched. Germline assignment: CDR1 SGHRS and CDR2 YFSETQ. The CDR3 length is 15 residues.

The CDR3 protein is CSAIPGTDPMNEQFF. The DNA for the CDR3 is TGCAGTGCTATTCCCGGGACAGACCCAATGAATGAGCAGTTCTTC. V is TRBV20-1 and J is TRBJ2-1, with 7 bases matching TRBD1. This CDR3 comprises 15 residues. Losses at the gene ends were 4 bases for V and 7 bases for J; bases not matched to a gene: 13. Germline loops: CDR1 DFQATT, CDR2 SNEGSKA (reference sequence).